The 17 T cell receptor beta chains below all came from one sample that was sequenced in a study of blood T cell repertoires in COVID-19. Assay: immunoSEQ multiplex PCR; the TCRdb copy retains only in-frame clones and omits some. Here the sample spans some 380,000 clones, roughly 90% being singletons. Specimen: PBMCs or T cells enriched from blood (not recorded which). These receptors were taken from a woman aged 40 to 55 with acute COVID-19.

A remark on this clone: It is unclear where the CDR3 begins or ends on the DNA, so no DNA is shown, and the CDR3 is as TCRdb lists it. The gene calls are TRBV19 and TRBJ1-1; the table's D call of TRBD1 was not tested on the DNA. The germline gives CDR1 LNHDA, CDR2 SQIVND (reference sequence). With termini counted, the CDR3 has 19 amino acids. CDR3 protein: CASNNEFGPGGSVNTEAFF.

This chain connects TRBV10-1 to TRBJ2-3; D not certain. The ends were cut back, 0 bases at V and 2 bases at J, with 9 bases in the middle. Germline V gene lookup returns CDR1 WNHNN and CDR2 SYGVQD (reference sequence). The CDR3 extends over 15 amino acids. The DNA of the CDR3 is TGCGCCAGCAGTGAGTCCCCAGGAATCACAGATACGCAGTATTTT. This codes for CASSESPGITDTQYF.

The chain combines TRBV27 with TRBJ2-3, with 7 bases fitting TRBD2. Per germline, CDR1 MNHEY and CDR2 SMNVEV (reference sequence). This CDR3 is built from 16 residues. With V trimmed by 0 bases and J by 0 bases, 3 bases remained unmatched. The CDR3 DNA is TGTGCCAGCAGTTTATCAAGCGGGGCTAGCACAGATACGCAGTATTTT. It is translated as CASSLSSGASTDTQYF.

The chain combines TRBV18 with TRBJ2-3, with D perhaps TRBD1 (6 bases). Germline assignment: CDR1 KGHSH and CDR2 LQKENI. The CDR3 spans 16 residues. The ends were cut back, 0 bases at V and 0 bases at J, with 10 bases in the middle. The CDR3 coding sequence is TGTGCCAGCTCACCACCCCAGGGGCGAAGCACAGATACGCAGTATTTT. Translating it yields CASSPPQGRSTDTQYF.

The rearrangement uses TRBV6-4 and TRBJ1-1, with D perhaps TRBD1 (6 bases). Germline CDR1 MRHNA, CDR2 SNTAGT. Trimming cost V 3 bases and J 0 bases, with 11 bases left between them. CDR3 length: 15 residues. CDR3 region: CASSEDSYMNTEAFF. CDR3 coding DNA: TGTGCCAGCAGTGAGGACAGCTACATGAACACTGAAGCTTTCTTT.

This clone was counted only a few times. This chain uses TRBV5-1 with TRBJ2-3, with 10 bases fitting TRBD2. Germline V lookup: CDR1 SGHRS, CDR2 YFSETQ. The CDR3 consists of 17 residues. Trimming at V came to 7 bases and at J to 0 bases, leaving 11 bases not matched to a gene. This CDR3 is CASQRASGGASTDTQYF. In DNA, the CDR3 is TGCGCCAGCCAGAGGGCTAGCGGGGGTGCTAGCACAGATACGCAGTATTTT.

This chain uses TRBV7-9 with TRBJ2-5; the match to TRBD1 covers 8 bases. From germline, CDR1 is SEHNR and CDR2 FQNEAQ (reference sequence). After removal of 5 bases from V and 5 bases from J, the junction contained 7 bases not matched to a gene. The length of the CDR3 is 14 residues. The DNA of the CDR3 is TGTGCCAGCAGCCAGGGGGCGCTCGGGGAGACCCAGTACTTC. Its translation: CASSQGALGETQYF. The whole variable domain, filled in from reference TRBV7-9 and TRBJ2-5, reads DTGVSQNPRHKITKRGQNVTFRCDPISEHNRLYWYRQTLGQGPEFLTYFQNEAQLEKSRLLSDRFSAERPKGSFSTLEIQRTEQGDSAMYLCASSQGALGETQYFGPGTRLLVL.

The DNA for the CDR3 is TGTGCCAGCAGCCTGTGGGACTTAGGACTACACACAGATACGCAGTATTTT. It encodes CASSLWDLGLHTDTQYF. The J gene is TRBJ2-3, the V gene TRBV11-2; a possible D gene is TRBD2 (6 bases). Germline CDR1 SGHAT, CDR2 FQNNGV. The CDR3 has 17 amino acids. Trimming shortened V by 5 bases and J by 2 bases, and 20 bases separated the two germline ends. The entire variable domain, with the rest obtained from reference TRBV11-2 and TRBJ2-3, is as follows: EAGVAQSPRYKIIEKRQSVAFWCNPISGHATLYWYQQILGQGPKLLIQFQNNGVVDDSQLPKDRFSAERLKGVDSTLKIQPAKLEDSAVYLCASSLWDLGLHTDTQYFGPGTRLTVL.

V is TRBV14 and J is TRBJ2-3, with D possibly TRBD1 on 6 matching bases. This CDR3 comprises 14 residues. The V end was cut by 3 bases, the J end by 1 base, with 8 bases between. Germline V gene lookup returns CDR1 SGHDN and CDR2 FVKESK. The CDR3 DNA follows: TGTGCCAGCAGCCAGCGACAGGGCACAGATACGCAGTATTTT. It codes for CASSQRQGTDTQYF.

The V and J genes are TRBV5-1 and TRBJ2-3; D might be TRBD2 (6 bases). The germline V and J ends were trimmed by 5 bases and 4 bases, with 14 bases remaining between them. CDR3 length: 14 amino acids. Germline CDR1 reads SGHRS; CDR2 reads YFSETQ. The CDR3 is CASSTIGGPDTQYF. The CDR3, as DNA: TGCGCCAGCAGTACGATCGGGGGTCCAGATACGCAGTATTTT.

This sequence joins TRBV7-6 and TRBJ2-3; a possible D gene is TRBD1 (6 bases). Between the trimmed V and J ends, which lost 5 bases and 1 base, there was a span of 13 bases. Per the germline V gene, CDR1 is SGHVS and CDR2 is FNYEAQ. This CDR3 comprises 15 residues. For the CDR3, the DNA is TGTGCCAGCAGCCCACAGGGTGGGGGCACAGATACGCAGTATTTT. Its protein is CASSPQGGGTDTQYF.

The chain carries TRBV6-5 and TRBJ2-7; 10 bases map to TRBD2. With V trimmed by 2 bases and J by 6 bases, 7 bases remained unmatched. The germline V gene has CDR1 MNHEY and CDR2 SVGAGI. The length of the CDR3 is 15 residues. The CDR3 sequence: CASSYVAGGLAEQYF. In DNA form, the CDR3 reads TGTGCCAGCAGTTACGTAGCGGGGGGCCTTGCCGAGCAGTACTTC.

The chain combines TRBV4-1 with TRBJ1-5; maybe TRBD1 (6 bases). V lost 1 base and J 4 bases, leaving 11 bases between the germline ends. Germline V lookup: CDR1 MGHRA, CDR2 YSYEKL. The CDR3 length is 15 residues. In nucleotides, the CDR3 is TGCGCCAGCAGCCAAGTCAGGGGTGGTAATCAGCCCCAGCATTTT. This codes for CASSQVRGGNQPQHF.

This sequence joins TRBV24-1 and TRBJ1-2, with TRBD1 identical over 7 bases. This CDR3 is built from 13 residues. The ends lost 2 bases at V and 4 bases at J; junction bases unmatched: 0. Germline assignment: CDR1 KGHDR and CDR2 SFDVKD. This CDR3 is CATSDWTGYGYTF. The CDR3 DNA follows: TGTGCCACCAGTGATTGGACAGGCTATGGCTACACCTTC.

V usage is TRBV2 and J usage is TRBJ2-5; possible D gene TRBD2, 5 bases. CDR1 is SNHLY, CDR2 FYNNEI, per germline. The V and J ends lost 4 bases and 6 bases respectively, with 15 bases between them. This CDR3 comprises 14 residues. The CDR3 DNA sequence: TGTGCCAGCAGTGTCGGACCAGGCGGGCAGACCCAGTACTTC. Protein sequence: CASSVGPGGQTQYF.

Written as DNA, the CDR3 is TGTGCCTCTGCACCGGGTAACACCATATATTTT. Encoded protein: CASAPGNTIYF. The chain employs TRBV30 and TRBJ1-3; D is unresolved. Trimming left V 7 bases short and J 7 bases short, with 11 bases between. CDR3 length: 11 residues. In germline, CDR1 is GTSNPN, CDR2 SVGIG (reference sequence).

V is TRBV29-1 and J is TRBJ1-1; TRBD1 aligns across 12 bases. Germline V CDR1 and CDR2: SQVTM, ANQGSEA. Trimming cost V 7 bases and J 10 bases; bases outside gene matches: 7. The CDR3 consists of 12 residues. CDR3 protein: CSARDRGRRAFF. The CDR3, as DNA: TGCAGCGCCCGGGACAGGGGGCGTCGAGCTTTCTTT.